These 32 T cell receptor beta chains were all obtained from the same sample, sequenced in a study of early T cells in non-severe SARS-CoV-2 infection. TCRdb reprocessed the 5' RACE reads with MiXCR, giving one entry per CDR3 protein. The repertoire holds 25,000 to 35,000 distinct CDR3 sequences, with roughly 4.5% as singletons. Sequenced here: whole blood, sampled at baseline. Receptor source: an adult who was a healthcare worker with PCR-confirmed SARS-CoV-2 infection or an uninfected control (not recorded which).

This clonotype was recorded many times. The chain links TRBV29-1 to TRBJ2-3; possibly TRBD1 or TRBD2 for D (5 bases each). CDR3 length equals 11 residues. The ends were cut back, 3 bases at V and 8 bases at J, with 9 bases in the middle. Germline V gene sequence: CDR1 SQVTM, CDR2 ANQGSEA. CDR3 sequence reads: CSVEGVLTQYF. In DNA form, the CDR3 reads TGCAGCGTTGAGGGGGTCCTTACGCAGTATTTT.

Many counts were recorded for this clonotype. This chain links TRBV19 with TRBJ2-7; TRBD1 matches at 12 bases. CDR1 and CDR2 (germline): LNHDA, SQIVND (reference sequence). J was trimmed by 7 bases and V by 7 bases; bases with no gene match: 8. The CDR3 has 14 amino acids. The CDR3 coding sequence is TGTGCCAGTAAGGCGGGACAGGGGGCAGAGGAGCAGTACTTC. Translated: CASKAGQGAEEQYF. Full variable domain (remainder filled in from reference TRBV19 and TRBJ2-7): DGGITQSPKYLFRKEGQNVTLSCEQNLNHDAMYWYRQDPGQGLRLIYYSQIVNDFQKGDIAEGYSVSREKKESFPLTVTSAQKNPTAFYLCASKAGQGAEEQYFGPGTRLTVT.

This clonotype was found many times. This CDR3 is CASSFSWGTEAFF. CDR3 coding DNA: TGTGCCAGCAGTTTTTCGTGGGGCACTGAAGCTTTCTTT. The chain carries TRBV28 and TRBJ1-1; D not resolved. CDR1 and CDR2 (germline): MDHEN, SYDVKM. V lost 3 bases to trimming and J lost 4 bases, with 9 bases between them. This CDR3 has 13 amino acids.

This clonotype has at least ten counts. The chain carries TRBV5-1 and TRBJ2-6, with D perhaps given as TRBD1 or TRBD2 (6 bases each). Per germline, CDR1 SGHRS and CDR2 YFSETQ. The CDR3 totals 15 residues. V was clipped by 5 bases and J by 3 bases, with 12 bases between them. DNA of the CDR3: TGCGCCAGCAGTCCAGGGGACTTTGGGGCCAACGTCCTGACTTTC. This sequence encodes CASSPGDFGANVLTF.

Many counts were recorded for this clonotype. V is TRBV10-1 and J is TRBJ2-5; possibly TRBD2 for D (6 bases). Trimming stripped 6 bases from V and 2 bases from J, with 19 bases between. The CDR3 is 16 residues long. Germline V gene data show CDR1 as WNHNN and CDR2 as SYGVQD (reference sequence). As DNA, the CDR3 is TGCGCCAGCAGGCCCCTTAGTTCTAGCGTACAAGAGACCCAGTACTTC. As protein: CASRPLSSSVQETQYF.

V is TRBV13 and J is TRBJ2-7; D not resolved. The CDR3 is made up of 12 amino acids. Germline-derived CDR1 and CDR2 are PRHDT and FYEKMQ (reference sequence). V lost 1 base to trimming and J lost 5 bases, with 6 bases between them. CDR3 DNA: TGTGCCAGCAGCTTAGTAGGGCACGAGCAGTACTTC. Translation gives CASSLVGHEQYF.

In its sample, this clonotype was seen many times. The chain recombines TRBV7-6 with TRBJ2-1; no reliable D call. Germline CDR1 is SGHVS and CDR2 is FNYEAQ. Trimming removed 6 bases at V and 8 bases at J, with 8 bases between. CDR3 length: 11 residues. The CDR3 protein is CASSPHDEQFF. DNA of the CDR3: TGTGCCAGCAGTCCTCATGATGAGCAGTTCTTC.

In this sample, this clonotype turned up many times. The V call is TRBV19, the J call TRBJ1-1; D might be TRBD1 (5 bases). Germline CDR1 is LNHDA and CDR2 is SQIVND (reference sequence). There are 13 residues in the CDR3. V dropped 8 bases and J dropped 4 bases, with 14 bases sitting between them. CDR3 DNA sequence: TGTGCCAGTTGTCGGACGGGGGGCACTGAAGCTTTCTTT. This gives the protein CASCRTGGTEAFF.

This clonotype was recorded at least ten times. CDR3 coding DNA: TGTGCCAGCAGCCGGGAACAGATAAACTATGGCTACACCTTC. Translation gives CASSREQINYGYTF. The rearrangement links TRBV3-1 to TRBJ1-2; no definite D call. Per the germline V gene, CDR1 is LGHDT and CDR2 is YNNKEL (reference sequence). V gave up 4 bases and J gave up 2 bases, with 11 bases separating them. The CDR3 totals 14 residues.

In its sample, this clonotype was seen many times. This chain uses TRBV29-1 with TRBJ2-1, with D perhaps matching TRBD2 (6 bases). V was clipped by 5 bases and J by 7 bases, with 18 bases between them. CDR1 and CDR2 from the germline V gene are SQVTM and ANQGSEA. The CDR3 runs 14 residues. DNA for the CDR3: TGCAGCGTTATAGTGGGAGGACGCGGGAATGAGCAGTTCTTC. Translating gives CSVIVGGRGNEQFF.

This clonotype was counted many times. The rearrangement uses TRBV7-8 and TRBJ2-3, with 9 bases aligning to TRBD2. Germline trimming cut 3 bases from V and 0 bases from J; bases unmatched to any gene: 4. This CDR3 has 16 residues. Germline CDR1 SGHVS, CDR2 FQNEAQ. CDR3 nucleotide sequence: TGTGCCAGCAGCTTCATAGCGGGAGTTAGCACAGATACGCAGTATTTT. This gives the protein CASSFIAGVSTDTQYF.

This clonotype occurred many times. The J gene is TRBJ2-3, the V gene TRBV24-1; D ambiguous. The CDR3 contains 13 residues. Between the trimmed V and J ends, which lost 5 bases and 2 bases, there was a span of 7 bases. From germline, CDR1 is KGHDR and CDR2 SFDVKD. The CDR3 bases are TGTGCCACCAGTGGAGATTTCACAGATACGCAGTATTTT. It is translated as CATSGDFTDTQYF.

This clonotype was recorded many times. This rearrangement joins TRBV6-2 or TRBV6-3 to TRBJ1-2; possible D gene TRBD1, 5 bases. Germline lookup yields CDR1 MNHEY and CDR2 SVGEGT. With 5 bases removed from V and 6 bases from J, the gap between germline ends came to 10 bases. CDR3 length: 12 residues. The CDR3 nucleotides are TGTGCCAGCAGTCGTGGGACGGATGGCTACACCTTC. Residues: CASSRGTDGYTF.

This clonotype was recorded at least ten times. The V call is TRBV18, the J call TRBJ1-1; possibly TRBD1 for D (6 bases). Germline CDR1 reads KGHSH; CDR2 reads LQKENI. This CDR3 spans 13 amino acids. Trimming pared 4 bases from V and 10 bases from J, leaving 16 bases between. In DNA, the CDR3 is TGTGCCAGCTCACGGGGGTCGGGGGCCGCAGCTTTCTTT. Its translation: CASSRGSGAAAFF. Full variable domain (missing parts from reference TRBV18 and TRBJ1-1): NAGVMQNPRHLVRRRGQEARLRCSPMKGHSHVYWYRQLPEEGLKFMVYLQKENIIDESGMPKERFSAEFPKEGPSILRIQQVVRGDSAAYFCASSRGSGAAAFFGQGTRLTVV.

This clonotype was seen many times. The chain combines TRBV5-1 with TRBJ1-6; 7 nucleotides agree with TRBD1. Trimming at V came to 5 bases and at J to 5 bases, leaving 7 bases not matched to a gene. CDR3 size: 15 residues. Per the germline V gene, CDR1 is SGHRS and CDR2 is YFSETQ. Here the CDR3 reads CASSPGTADNSPLHF. Here the CDR3 DNA reads TGCGCCAGCAGTCCTGGGACAGCTGATAATTCACCCCTCCACTTT.

The chain is built from TRBV7-3 and TRBJ2-2; D is undetermined. The germline CDR1 and CDR2 sequences are SGHTA and FQGTGA. Trimming left V 0 bases short and J 0 bases short, with 8 bases between. This CDR3 has 16 residues. CDR3 loop: CASSLTAGSNTGELFF. CDR3 sequence (DNA): TGTGCCAGCAGCTTAACGGCCGGATCGAACACCGGGGAGCTGTTTTTT.

Many counts were recorded for this clonotype. V gene TRBV12-3 or TRBV12-4 combines with J gene TRBJ2-2; a possible D gene is TRBD1 (6 bases). V was clipped by 5 bases and J by 1 base, with 14 bases between them. This CDR3 contains 16 residues. CDR3 amino acids: CASSEGDVRNTGELFF. The CDR3 region has the DNA TGTGCCAGCAGTGAGGGGGACGTCCGGAACACCGGGGAGCTGTTTTTT.

This clonotype was counted many times. The chain combines TRBV29-1 with TRBJ1-4; a possible D gene is TRBD1 (5 bases). This CDR3 region has 18 residues. The ends were cut back, 4 bases at V and 2 bases at J, with 23 bases in the middle. Germline V gives CDR1 SQVTM, CDR2 ANQGSEA. CDR3 protein: CSVVTGSTRVFTNEKLFF. The CDR3, as DNA: TGCAGCGTTGTAACGGGATCTACCAGGGTGTTTACTAATGAAAAACTGTTTTTT.

This clonotype was found many times. The chain employs TRBV7-8 and TRBJ2-1; D gene ambiguous. V lost 0 bases to trimming and J lost 2 bases, with 14 bases between them. There are 17 residues in the CDR3. Germline V gene sequence: CDR1 SGHVS, CDR2 FQNEAQ. The chain's CDR3 is CASSLASGMSTYNEQFF. The DNA of the CDR3 is TGTGCCAGCAGCTTAGCGAGTGGAATGTCGACCTACAATGAGCAGTTCTTC.

This clonotype was recorded at least ten times. This sequence joins TRBV6-6 and TRBJ2-2; 8 nucleotides line up with TRBD2. V gave up 6 bases and J gave up 6 bases; unmatched junction bases: 12. CDR3 size: 16 residues. Germline CDR1 is MNHNY and CDR2 is SVGAGI (reference sequence). CDR3 amino acids: CASRASDGGVAGELFF. The CDR3 DNA sequence: TGTGCCAGCAGAGCCTCGGACGGGGGGGTCGCCGGGGAGCTGTTTTTT.

This clonotype was found many times. The chain combines TRBV5-1 with TRBJ1-2; D is unresolved. CDR3 size: 14 residues. Germline loops: CDR1 SGHRS, CDR2 YFSETQ. Deletions cut 4 bases from V and 4 bases from J, with 14 bases between. The CDR3 region has the DNA TGCGCCAGCAGCCTCACCACCGGGAGCTATGGCTACACCTTC. Residues: CASSLTTGSYGYTF.

This clonotype was recorded many times. This chain connects TRBV29-1 to TRBJ1-2; TRBD1 aligns across 7 bases. V trimming: 1 base; J trimming: 7 bases; junction bases outside the gene matches: 3. The CDR3 loop spans 12 amino acids. Germline V gene sequence: CDR1 SQVTM, CDR2 ANQGSEA. The DNA for the CDR3 is TGCAGCGTTGAAGGGGCAGGGGGTGGCTACACCTTC. Its translation: CSVEGAGGGYTF.

This clonotype was observed at least ten times. The chain recombines TRBV6-4 with TRBJ1-5, with D unresolved. The CDR3 contains 13 residues. V was trimmed by 4 bases and J by 3 bases, leaving 7 bases between them. Germline V lookup: CDR1 MRHNA, CDR2 SNTAGT. The CDR3 is CASSADVNQPQHF. For the CDR3, the DNA is TGTGCCAGCAGTGCGGACGTCAATCAGCCCCAGCATTTT.

This clonotype was seen repeatedly, ten times or more. This chain joins TRBV5-6 and TRBJ2-3; TRBD1 agrees at 11 bases. V lost 3 bases, J lost 5 bases, and 11 bases stayed unmatched. Germline V gives CDR1 SGHDT, CDR2 YYEEEE. The CDR3 is 17 residues long. The CDR3 DNA reads TGTGCCAGCAGCTCGATCAGGACAGGGGGCGTTAAAGATACGCAGTATTTT. Translating it yields CASSSIRTGGVKDTQYF. Drawing the rest from reference TRBV5-6 and TRBJ2-3, the complete variable domain is DAGVTQSPTHLIKTRGQQVTLRCSPKSGHDTVSWYQQALGQGPQFIFQYYEEEERQRGNFPDRFSGHQFPNYSSELNVNALLLGDSALYLCASSSIRTGGVKDTQYFGPGTRLTVL.

This clonotype was found many times. The CDR3 loop is CSVESTGNTIYF. The DNA for the CDR3 is TGCAGCGTTGAATCGACAGGAAACACCATATATTTT. The rearrangement joins TRBV29-1 to TRBJ1-3; D is ambiguous. CDR3 length equals 12 residues. Germline CDR1 reads SQVTM; CDR2 reads ANQGSEA. V gave up 2 bases and J gave up 4 bases, with 6 bases separating them. Together with reference TRBV29-1 and TRBJ1-3, the CDR3 gives the full variable domain: SAVISQKPSRDICQRGTSLTIQCQVDSQVTMMFWYRQQPGQSLTLIATANQGSEATYESGFVIDKFPISRPNLTFSTLTVSNMSPEDSSIYLCSVESTGNTIYFGEGSWLTVV.

This clonotype came up many times. The genes are TRBV7-2 and TRBJ2-3; the D is unclear. V lost 1 base, J lost 4 bases, and 9 bases lay in between. Germline CDR1 SGHTA, CDR2 FQGNSA. CDR3 length: 14 residues. DNA of the CDR3: TGTGCCAGCAGCTTAGGGACGTGGCCAGATACGCAGTATTTT. It specifies CASSLGTWPDTQYF. Combining the CDR3 with reference TRBV7-2 and TRBJ2-3 gives the whole variable domain GAGVSQSPSNKVTEKGKDVELRCDPISGHTALYWYRQSLGQGLEFLIYFQGNSAPDKSGLPSDRFSAERTGGSVSTLTIQRTQQEDSAVYLCASSLGTWPDTQYFGPGTRLTVL.

At least ten counts were recorded for this clonotype. The chain recombines TRBV7-3 with TRBJ2-1; maybe TRBD1 (6 bases). The ends were cut back, 4 bases at V and 10 bases at J, with 17 bases in the middle. Per the germline V gene, CDR1 is SGHTA and CDR2 is FQGTGA. This CDR3 contains 14 residues. The CDR3, as DNA: TGTGCCAGCAGCTCCAACGACAGGTTGGGGGAGCAGTTCTTC. Residues: CASSSNDRLGEQFF.

This clonotype appeared many times. This rearrangement joins TRBV24-1 to TRBJ1-4, with TRBD1 matching over 9 bases. In germline, CDR1 is KGHDR, CDR2 SFDVKD. The CDR3 runs to 13 residues. V lost 10 bases, J lost 7 bases, and 6 bases stayed unmatched. The CDR3 region has the DNA TGTGCCACGAAGGGGGACAGGGCTGAAAAACTGTTTTTT. Protein product: CATKGDRAEKLFF.

This clonotype appeared once. A much bigger clone sits one base away, suggesting this may be a read error. The J gene is TRBJ1-4, the V gene TRBV19; the D is unclear. Trimming cost V 8 bases and J 9 bases, with 19 bases left between them. CDR1 is LNHDA, CDR2 SQIVND, per germline (reference sequence). The CDR3 contains 14 residues. The CDR3 reads CASSSRPQNQKLFF. The CDR3, as DNA: TGTGCCAGTTCCTCGCGGCCTCAGAATCAAAAACTGTTTTTT. The whole variable domain, remainder taken from reference TRBV19 and TRBJ1-4, is DGGITQSPKYLFRKEGQNVTLSCEQNLNHDAMYWYRQDPGQGLRLIYYSQIVNDFQKGDIAEGYSVSREKKESFPLTVTSAQKNPTAFYLCASSSRPQNQKLFFGSGTQLSVL.

By frequency in the sample, this clonotype is medium-sized. This rearrangement joins TRBV10-3 to TRBJ2-1; 12 bases agree with TRBD2. Germline CDR1 is ENHRY and CDR2 is SYGVKD. This CDR3 comprises 17 residues. With V trimmed by 3 bases and J by 5 bases, 8 bases remained unmatched. The CDR3 region has the DNA TGTGCCATCAGTGAACAGCTAGCGGGAGGGGATAACAATGAGCAGTTCTTC. Translation gives CAISEQLAGGDNNEQFF.

The sample holds many counts of this clonotype. Because the CDR3's place on the DNA is in doubt, the DNA is left out and the CDR3 is given as listed by TCRdb. This chain uses TRBV2 with TRBJ1-4; the DNA was not used to check the table's D call, TRBD1. Germline V gene sequence: CDR1 SNHLY, CDR2 FYNNEI. The CDR3 is 12 residues long, ends included. The CDR3 is CASSYGQENCFF.

The table lists this clonotype with many counts. The V gene is TRBV7-2, the J gene TRBJ2-1, with 7 bases identical to TRBD2. This CDR3 contains 14 residues. Germline CDR1 is SGHTA and CDR2 is FQGNSA. With 7 bases clipped from V and 6 bases from J, the junction kept 9 bases outside the gene matches. The CDR3 sequence is CASTLAAGANEQFF. The CDR3 nucleotides read TGTGCCAGCACCCTAGCGGCCGGGGCCAATGAGCAGTTCTTC.